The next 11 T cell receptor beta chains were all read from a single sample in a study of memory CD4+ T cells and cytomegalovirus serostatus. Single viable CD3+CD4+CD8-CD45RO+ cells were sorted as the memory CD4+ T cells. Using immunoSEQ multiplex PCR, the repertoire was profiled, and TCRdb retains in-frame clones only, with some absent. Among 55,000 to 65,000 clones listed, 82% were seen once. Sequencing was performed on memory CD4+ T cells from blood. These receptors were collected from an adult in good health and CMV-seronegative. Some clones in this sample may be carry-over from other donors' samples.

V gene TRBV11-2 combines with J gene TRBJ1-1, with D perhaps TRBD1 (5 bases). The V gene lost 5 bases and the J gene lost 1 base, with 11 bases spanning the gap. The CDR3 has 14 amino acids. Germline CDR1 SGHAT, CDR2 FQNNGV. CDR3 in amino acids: CASSQFRENTEAFF. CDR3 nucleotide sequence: TGTGCCAGCAGCCAATTCAGGGAGAACACTGAAGCTTTCTTT.

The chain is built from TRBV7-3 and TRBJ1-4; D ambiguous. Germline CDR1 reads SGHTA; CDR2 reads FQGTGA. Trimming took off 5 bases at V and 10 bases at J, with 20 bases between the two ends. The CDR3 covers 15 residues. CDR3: CASSPMDLPKGKLFF. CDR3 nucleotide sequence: TGTGCCAGCAGCCCGATGGACCTTCCGAAAGGAAAACTGTTTTTT. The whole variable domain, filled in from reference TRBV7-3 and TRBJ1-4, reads GAGVSQTPSNKVTEKGKYVELRCDPISGHTALYWYRQSLGQGPEFLIYFQGTGAADDSGLPNDRFFAVRPEGSVSTLKIQRTERGDSAVYLCASSPMDLPKGKLFFGSGTQLSVL.

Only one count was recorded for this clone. The chain's CDR3 is CASSGSQVLFF. The CDR3 DNA sequence: TGTGCCAGCAGCGGATCACAAGTGCTGTTTTTT. The J gene is TRBJ2-2, the V gene TRBV28, with D uncertain. The germline gives CDR1 MDHEN, CDR2 SYDVKM. The CDR3 has 11 amino acids. V was trimmed by 6 bases and J by 13 bases, leaving 12 bases between them.

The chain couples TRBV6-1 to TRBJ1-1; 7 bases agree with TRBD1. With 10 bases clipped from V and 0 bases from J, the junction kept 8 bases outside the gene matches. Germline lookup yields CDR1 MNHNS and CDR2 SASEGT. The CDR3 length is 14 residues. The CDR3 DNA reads TGTGCCACCGTGACAGGGTGGATGAACACTGAAGCTTTCTTT. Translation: CATVTGWMNTEAFF.

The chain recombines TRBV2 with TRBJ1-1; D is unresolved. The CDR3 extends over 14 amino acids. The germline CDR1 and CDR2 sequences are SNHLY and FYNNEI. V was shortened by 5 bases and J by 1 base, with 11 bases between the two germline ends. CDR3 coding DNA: TGTGCCAGCAGTCCTGGACTGACGAACACTGAAGCTTTCTTT. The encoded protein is CASSPGLTNTEAFF. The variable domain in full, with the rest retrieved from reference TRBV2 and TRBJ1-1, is EPEVTQTPSHQVTQMGQEVILRCVPISNHLYFYWYRQILGQKVEFLVSFYNNEISEKSEIFDDQFSVERPDGSNFTLKIRSTKLEDSAMYFCASSPGLTNTEAFFGQGTRLTVV.

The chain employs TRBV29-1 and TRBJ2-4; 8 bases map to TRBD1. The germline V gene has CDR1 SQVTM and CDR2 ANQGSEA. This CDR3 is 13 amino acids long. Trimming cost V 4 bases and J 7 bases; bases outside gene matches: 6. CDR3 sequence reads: CSVVPSGGNIQYF. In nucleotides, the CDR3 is TGCAGCGTTGTTCCGTCAGGGGGCAACATTCAGTACTTC.

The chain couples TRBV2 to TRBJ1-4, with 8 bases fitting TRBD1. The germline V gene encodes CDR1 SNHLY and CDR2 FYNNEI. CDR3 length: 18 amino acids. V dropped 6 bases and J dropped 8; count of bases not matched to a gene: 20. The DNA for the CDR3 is TGTGCCAGCAGACGCGGACGTAACTCCCAGGGGGCAGGGGAAAAACTGTTTTTT. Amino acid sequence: CASRRGRNSQGAGEKLFF.

The CDR3 spells CASSLDIQGGNEQFF. In nucleotides, the CDR3 is TGTGCCAGCAGCTTGGATATCCAAGGTGGCAATGAGCAGTTCTTC. The chain combines TRBV5-4 with TRBJ2-1; D call uncertain. From germline, CDR1 is SGHNT and CDR2 YYREEE (reference sequence). CDR3 length equals 15 residues. V was cut by 0 bases and J by 6 bases, with 13 bases left in between.

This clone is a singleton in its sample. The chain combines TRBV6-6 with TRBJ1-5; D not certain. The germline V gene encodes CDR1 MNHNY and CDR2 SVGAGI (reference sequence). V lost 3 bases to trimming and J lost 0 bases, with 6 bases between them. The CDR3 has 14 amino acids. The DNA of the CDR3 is TGTGCCAGCAGTTATCTCCTTAGCAATCAGCCCCAGCATTTT. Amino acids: CASSYLLSNQPQHF.

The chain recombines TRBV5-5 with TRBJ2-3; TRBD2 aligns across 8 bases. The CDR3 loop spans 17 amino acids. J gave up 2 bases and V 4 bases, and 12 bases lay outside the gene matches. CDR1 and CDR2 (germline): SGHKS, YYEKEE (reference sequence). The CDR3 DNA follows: TGTGCCAGCAGCCTGCAGGGAGTAGCGGGACTCACAGATACGCAGTATTTT. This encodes CASSLQGVAGLTDTQYF.

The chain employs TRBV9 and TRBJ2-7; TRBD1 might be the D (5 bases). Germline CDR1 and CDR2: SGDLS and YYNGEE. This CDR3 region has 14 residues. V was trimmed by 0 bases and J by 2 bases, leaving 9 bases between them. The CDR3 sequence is CASSVGRQTYEQYF. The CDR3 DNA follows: TGTGCCAGCAGCGTAGGGAGACAGACCTACGAGCAGTACTTC.